The present TCR beta chain was sequenced within a study of blood T cell repertoires in COVID-19. Study-level information: Samples taken during acute and convalescent COVID-19 were collected in the United States, Italy and Spain. PBMCs, B-cell-depleted T cells, or T cells provided the cDNA or gDNA that made up the material.

Study processing details: Quantification of nucleated cells was approximated via reference gene primer amplification. The assay was immunoSEQ multiplex PCR, and TCRdb's table has in-frame clones only and misses some. Clone size and the V and J calls come from that table; the DNA yielded D and trimming. Altogether around 130,000 clones are present, about four fifths being singletons, with the ten largest covering 8.5% to 10%. The receptor's source is a man aged 35-49 years with active or convalescent COVID-19. The sample taken for sequencing was peripheral blood.

CDR3: CASSVSDSSGNYGYTF. The CDR3 bases are TGTGCCAGCAGCGTATCGGACTCATCGGGTAACTATGGCTACACCTTC. This chain links TRBV9 with TRBJ1-2; D unresolved. V lost 1 base and J lost 1, with 14 bases in between. The CDR3 totals 16 residues. From germline, CDR1 is SGDLS and CDR2 YYNGEE.